These T cell receptor beta chains were read from a single sample in a study of shared clonotypes between healthy human individuals. The data were produced by immunoSEQ multiplex PCR, yet TCRdb's version contains in-frame clones alone and is incomplete. The table records some 740,000 clones, nearly 95% of them present only once. Sample: naive CD8+ T cells sorted from blood. Receptor source: a man younger than 40 in good health. CDR3s include the opening cysteine and the closing phenylalanine or tryptophan. The order of the fields is J gene, D gene, clone size, V gene, CDR3 DNA, CDR3 protein. The D gene is left open where the match is weak. Where a row states a size, it is once, few, many or the class of an expanded clone; other rows omit it.

J gene: TRBJ2-1; D gene: NA; clone size: NA; V gene: TRBV14; CDR3 DNA: TGTGCCAGCAGCCAAGATCCATGGGAGTTGGGGCTCAATGAGCAGTTCTTC; CDR3 protein: CASSQDPWELGLNEQFF
J gene: TRBJ2-1; D gene: TRBD2; clone size: NA; V gene: TRBV11-2; CDR3 DNA: TGTGCCAGCAGACAACCCGGTAGCGGGAGCTCAAATGAGCAGTTCTTC; CDR3 protein: CASRQPGSGSSNEQFF
J gene: TRBJ1-1; D gene: NA; clone size: NA; V gene: TRBV16; CDR3 DNA: TGTGCCAGCAGCCAATCCACGGCCGGGCCCGACGCTTTCTTT; CDR3 protein: CASSQSTAGPDAFF
J gene: TRBJ2-1; D gene: TRBD2; clone size: NA; V gene: TRBV7-9; CDR3 DNA: TGTGCCAGCAGCTCCCCTGGGACTAGCGGGAGCTTGAGTGAGCAGTTCTTC; CDR3 protein: CASSSPGTSGSLSEQFF
J gene: TRBJ2-7; D gene: TRBD2; clone size: NA; V gene: TRBV4-1; CDR3 DNA: TGCGCCAGCAGCCAAGGACTTACCGGGGGGGTTTACGAGCAGTACTTC; CDR3 protein: CASSQGLTGGVYEQYF
J gene: TRBJ2-1; D gene: NA; clone size: NA; V gene: TRBV7-9; CDR3 DNA: TGTGCCAGCAGCCAATTCCTAGGGAATGAGCAGTTCTTC; CDR3 protein: CASSQFLGNEQFF
J gene: TRBJ2-1; D gene: TRBD2; clone size: NA; V gene: TRBV27; CDR3 DNA: TGTGCCAGCAGCCTGGCGGCTAGCGGGAGCCATGAGCAGTTCTTC; CDR3 protein: CASSLAASGSHEQFF
J gene: TRBJ2-3; D gene: NA; clone size: NA; V gene: TRBV7-2; CDR3 DNA: TGTGCCAGCAGCTTATTCAGGGAAGAATTGGCAGATACGCAGTATTTT; CDR3 protein: CASSLFREELADTQYF
J gene: TRBJ2-1; D gene: TRBD1; clone size: NA; V gene: TRBV29-1; CDR3 DNA: TGCAGCGTTGTCCCGGACAGGGCTTACAATGAGCAGTTCTTC; CDR3 protein: CSVVPDRAYNEQFF
J gene: TRBJ2-1; D gene: NA; clone size: once; V gene: TRBV27; CDR3 DNA: TGTGCCAGCAGCCTACGGGACTCGCAGTTCTTC; CDR3 protein: CASSLRDSQFF
J gene: TRBJ2-7; D gene: TRBD2; clone size: NA; V gene: TRBV6-4; CDR3 DNA: TGTGCCAGCAGTGAGGAAGCGGGAGGTTCCTACGAGCAGTACTTC; CDR3 protein: CASSEEAGGSYEQYF
J gene: TRBJ1-4; D gene: NA; clone size: NA; V gene: TRBV7-9; CDR3 DNA: TGTGCCAGCAGGTCGGGTGAAAAACTGTTTTTT; CDR3 protein: CASRSGEKLFF
J gene: TRBJ2-6; D gene: NA; clone size: NA; V gene: TRBV29-1; CDR3 DNA: TGCAGCGTGGCAGAAGCCCCCTCTGGGGCCAACGTCCTGACTTTC; CDR3 protein: CSVAEAPSGANVLTF
J gene: TRBJ2-3; D gene: NA; clone size: NA; V gene: TRBV9; CDR3 DNA: TGTGCCAGCAGCGTAGAACACAGCACATTTTATACGCAGTATTTT; CDR3 protein: CASSVEHSTFYTQYF
J gene: TRBJ2-7; D gene: TRBD1; clone size: NA; V gene: TRBV19; CDR3 DNA: TGTGCCAGTAGTATCGCCTTGGGACAGTCCTACGAGCAGTACTTC; CDR3 protein: CASSIALGQSYEQYF
J gene: TRBJ1-1; D gene: NA; clone size: NA; V gene: TRBV7-9; CDR3 DNA: TGTGCCAGCAGCCCGCCCAAATCTGGTGGCACTGAAGCTTTCTTT; CDR3 protein: CASSPPKSGGTEAFF
J gene: TRBJ1-2; D gene: NA; clone size: few; V gene: TRBV5-5; CDR3 DNA: TGTGCCAGCCCCATGGACGATTCTACGGATGGCTACACCTTC; CDR3 protein: CASPMDDSTDGYTF
J gene: TRBJ2-1; D gene: NA; clone size: NA; V gene: TRBV27; CDR3 DNA: TGTGCCAGCGCCTTAAGGATTAGTGAGCAGTTCTTC; CDR3 protein: CASALRISEQFF
J gene: TRBJ2-4; D gene: NA; clone size: NA; V gene: TRBV9; CDR3 DNA: TGTGCCAGCGGCCCGACCATAGCCAAAAACATTCAGTACTTC; CDR3 protein: CASGPTIAKNIQYF
J gene: TRBJ2-5; D gene: NA; clone size: NA; V gene: TRBV7-9; CDR3 DNA: TGTGCCAGCAGCCAGGGGGGCCCTCAAGAGACCCAGTACTTC; CDR3 protein: CASSQGGPQETQYF
J gene: TRBJ2-7; D gene: NA; clone size: NA; V gene: TRBV6-1; CDR3 DNA: TGTGCCAGCAGTGAATATAGTACGGCTAGCTCCTACGAGCAGTACTTC; CDR3 protein: CASSEYSTASSYEQYF
J gene: TRBJ1-5; D gene: NA; clone size: NA; V gene: TRBV27; CDR3 DNA: TGTGCCAGCAGTTTATCCGGCAGGGTCATTCAGCAGCCCCAGCATTTT; CDR3 protein: CASSLSGRVIQQPQHF
J gene: TRBJ1-2; D gene: NA; clone size: NA; V gene: TRBV5-1; CDR3 DNA: TGCGCCAGCAGCTTGTTAGGACAGTCTTATGGCTACACCTTC; CDR3 protein: CASSLLGQSYGYTF
J gene: TRBJ2-3; D gene: NA; clone size: NA; V gene: TRBV7-9; CDR3 DNA: TGTGCCAGCAGCCCAAGGGGCGCGGGGACAGATACGCAGTATTTT; CDR3 protein: CASSPRGAGTDTQYF
J gene: TRBJ2-1; D gene: TRBD2; clone size: NA; V gene: TRBV9; CDR3 DNA: TGTGCCAGCAGCGCCGGACTAGCGGGAGGGTATGAGCAGTTCTTC; CDR3 protein: CASSAGLAGGYEQFF
J gene: TRBJ2-7; D gene: TRBD2; clone size: NA; V gene: TRBV12-5; CDR3 DNA: TGTGCTAGTGGTGGTCCGGGGACTAGTATATACGAGCAGTACTTC; CDR3 protein: CASGGPGTSIYEQYF
J gene: TRBJ2-1; D gene: TRBD2; clone size: NA; V gene: TRBV7-9; CDR3 DNA: TGTGCCAGCAGCTTAGTTACTAGCGGGAGCTATGAGCAGTTCTTC; CDR3 protein: CASSLVTSGSYEQFF
J gene: TRBJ2-1; D gene: TRBD1; clone size: once; V gene: TRBV7-9; CDR3 DNA: TGTGCCAGCAGTCCCCCGAGCGCCGGGGAGGGACAGGGATTCAATGAGCAGTTCTTC; CDR3 protein: CASSPPSAGEGQGFNEQFF
J gene: TRBJ2-1; D gene: NA; clone size: NA; V gene: TRBV2; CDR3 DNA: TGTGCCAGCACGGGGCAAAACTCCTACAATGAGCAGTTCTTC; CDR3 protein: CASTGQNSYNEQFF
J gene: TRBJ2-3; D gene: TRBD2; clone size: NA; V gene: TRBV10-1; CDR3 DNA: TGCGCCAGCAGTGAGCGACTAGCGGGAACAGATACGCAGTATTTT; CDR3 protein: CASSERLAGTDTQYF
J gene: TRBJ1-4; D gene: NA; clone size: NA; V gene: TRBV6-5; CDR3 DNA: TGTGCCAGCAGTTACGGCTCTAATGAAAAACTGTTTTTT; CDR3 protein: CASSYGSNEKLFF
J gene: TRBJ2-7; D gene: NA; clone size: few; V gene: TRBV7-6; CDR3 DNA: TGTGCCAGCAGCTTAGGGGCTCTAGGGGGGGTGCAGTACTTC; CDR3 protein: CASSLGALGGVQYF
J gene: TRBJ1-1; D gene: NA; clone size: NA; V gene: TRBV5-1; CDR3 DNA: TGCGCCAGCAGCTTCACTCCGGCCGGGGACACTGAAGCTTTCTTT; CDR3 protein: CASSFTPAGDTEAFF